The T cell receptor (beta chain) described here comes from a study of synovial regulatory T cells in juvenile arthritis. General observations from the study: Synovial Teff and blood CPL repertoires partially overlapped with iaTreg TCR repertoires, which were largely patient-private. Blood Treg cells that were inflammation-associated showed lower TCR diversity than other blood Treg cells.

About this clone itself: Its antigen remains unknown.

TCRdb keeps only in-frame clones here, not all; method: immunoSEQ multiplex PCR. Here the sample table reports roughly 9,200 clones. Input material: Treg cells from blood. Subset reported: HLA-DR+ inflammation-associated blood Treg cells. This clonotype was obtained from a donor younger than 30 with juvenile idiopathic arthritis.

This CDR3 reads CASSSRDTDGYAF. This rearrangement joins TRBV5-4 to TRBJ1-2; the D gene TCRdb calls, TRBD1, cannot be checked with no DNA. Germline CDR1 SGHNT, CDR2 YYREEE (reference sequence). The CDR3 length is 13 residues. No DNA is recorded.